These 15 T cell receptor beta chains were sequenced from one sample in a study of human T cells and chemical hapten exposure. One entry per CDR3 protein, called by TCRdb with MiXCR from the RACE reads. The sample lists roughly 160,000 distinct CDR3 sequences, approximately 14% occurring once. The time point denotes: patch test 1, 2 weeks after DPC sensitization. The treatment here: therapeutic diphenylcyclopropenone sensitization with weekly scalp DPC. The sequencing used whole blood, collected in connection with sensitization to the hapten diphenylcyclopropenone (DPC). The receptor source for this set is a woman under 40 with alopecia areata. Some clones in this sample may be carry-over from other donors' samples.

A few counts support this clonotype. The chain employs TRBV5-4 and TRBJ2-1, with D tentatively TRBD1 or TRBD2 (5 bases each). CDR1 SGHNT and CDR2 YYREEE come from the germline V gene (reference sequence). This CDR3 is 14 amino acids long. V lost 3 bases, J lost 6 bases, and 13 bases lay in between. The CDR3 nucleotides read TGTGCCAGCAGCTCAATTTGGGGGTCCAATGAGCAGTTCTTC. It translates to CASSSIWGSNEQFF.

The chain links TRBV28 to TRBJ1-5; 9 bases match TRBD1. V shed 2 bases and J 2 bases; nucleotides not matched to a gene: 13. The CDR3 sequence is 19 residues long. Germline CDR1 reads MDHEN; CDR2 reads SYDVKM. CDR3 DNA: TGTGCCAGCAGTTTACCCGGGACAGGGTATGCCTTGGGCAATCAGCCCCAGCATTTT. Translation: CASSLPGTGYALGNQPQHF.

This chain joins TRBV6-5 and TRBJ2-1; 7 positions match TRBD2. Germline V CDR1 and CDR2: MNHEY, SVGAGI. Trimming cost V 6 bases and J 6 bases; bases outside gene matches: 8. The CDR3 is 14 residues long. The DNA of the CDR3 is TGTGCCAGCAGCACGAGGCTAGCGGTCAATGAGCAGTTCTTC. Encoded protein: CASSTRLAVNEQFF.

This clonotype was seen a single time. This chain links TRBV10-3 with TRBJ2-7; TRBD1 matches at 10 bases. This CDR3 contains 12 residues. Trimming at V came to 10 bases and at J to 4 bases, leaving 4 bases not matched to a gene. Germline V gene lookup returns CDR1 ENHRY and CDR2 SYGVKD. This CDR3 reads CATGTGEYEQYF. Written as DNA, the CDR3 is TGTGCCACCGGGACAGGGGAGTACGAGCAGTACTTC.

In its sample, this clonotype was seen many times. The genes are TRBV29-1 and TRBJ2-3; D remains ambiguous. This CDR3 contains 9 residues. Trimming stripped 4 bases from V and 6 bases from J, with 2 bases between. Per germline, CDR1 SQVTM and CDR2 ANQGSEA. The CDR3, as DNA: TGCAGCGTTGGGGATACGCAGTATTTT. The encoded protein is CSVGDTQYF.

Only a few counts were recorded for this clonotype. This chain uses TRBV6-6 with TRBJ2-5; maybe TRBD2 (6 bases). CDR1 is MNHNY, CDR2 SVGAGI, per germline (reference sequence). V was clipped by 6 bases and J by 7 bases, with 12 bases between them. The CDR3 is made up of 12 amino acids. The DNA of the CDR3 is TGTGCCAGCAGGACACTAGCATCGACCCAGTACTTC. Its protein is CASRTLASTQYF.

The J gene is TRBJ2-7, the V gene TRBV14; TRBD1 matches at 10 bases. Germline V CDR1 and CDR2: SGHDN, FVKESK. V trimming: 0 bases; J trimming: 4 bases; junction bases outside the gene matches: 6. The CDR3 has 16 amino acids. CDR3 sequence (DNA): TGTGCCAGCAGCCAAGATTTCGGGACAGGGGTGTACGAGCAGTACTTC. This codes for CASSQDFGTGVYEQYF.

This clonotype was seen at least ten times. This CDR3 reads CASSPDRVSPLHF. DNA for the CDR3: TGCGCCAGCAGCCCCGACAGGGTTTCACCCCTCCACTTT. The rearrangement links TRBV5-1 to TRBJ1-6; 7 nucleotides line up with TRBD1. From germline, CDR1 is SGHRS and CDR2 YFSETQ. This CDR3 has 13 residues. The V segment lost 4 bases and the J segment 9 bases; nucleotides outside the gene matches: 4.

This clonotype was detected ten times or more. The rearrangement joins TRBV7-2 to TRBJ2-1; a possible D gene is TRBD2 (5 bases). CDR3 length equals 14 residues. Germline V CDR1 and CDR2: SGHTA, FQGNSA. Trimming took 1 base from V and 11 from J, leaving 15 bases between them. Written as DNA, the CDR3 is TGTGCCAGCAGCTTAGTCGAGGGATCGGGTAAGCAGTTCTTC. Translation gives CASSLVEGSGKQFF. The full variable domain, rest sourced from reference TRBV7-2 and TRBJ2-1, is GAGVSQSPSNKVTEKGKDVELRCDPISGHTALYWYRQSLGQGLEFLIYFQGNSAPDKSGLPSDRFSAERTGGSVSTLTIQRTQQEDSAVYLCASSLVEGSGKQFFGPGTRLTVL.

This chain uses TRBV7-2 with TRBJ1-2, with D maybe TRBD1 (6 bases). The CDR3 length is 14 residues. Germline lookup yields CDR1 SGHTA and CDR2 FQGNSA. Trimming cost V 0 bases and J 6 bases, with 11 bases left between them. The CDR3 spells CASSLAWGAHGYTF. For the CDR3, the DNA is TGTGCCAGCAGCTTAGCGTGGGGGGCACATGGCTACACCTTC.

Points on this clonotype: A much more abundant neighbour one base away suggests this may be a read error. The chain links TRBV28 to TRBJ1-6; D is unclear. V was trimmed by 11 bases and J by 4 bases, leaving 15 bases between them. This CDR3 is built from 14 residues. Germline lookup yields CDR1 MDHEN and CDR2 SYDVKM. CDR3 amino acids: CAGIFQGYNSPLHF. CDR3 in DNA: TGTGCCGGCATCTTCCAAGGGTATAATTCACCCCTCCACTTT.

This clonotype came up a few times. The chain employs TRBV12-3 or TRBV12-4 and TRBJ2-3; 8 bases are shared with TRBD2. This CDR3 contains 13 residues. With 8 bases clipped from V and 3 bases from J, the junction kept 4 bases outside the gene matches. CDR3: CASAGTRTDTQYF. The CDR3 bases are TGTGCCAGCGCCGGGACTAGAACAGATACGCAGTATTTT.

This clonotype was counted a few times. The rearrangement links TRBV6-2 or TRBV6-3 to TRBJ1-5; 8 nucleotides line up with TRBD1. Losses at the gene ends were 4 bases for V and 3 bases for J; bases not matched to a gene: 8. In germline, CDR1 is MNHEY, CDR2 SVGEGT. The CDR3 is 16 residues long. Here the CDR3 reads CASSLATGGDNQPQHF. Here the CDR3 DNA reads TGTGCCAGCAGTTTAGCCACAGGGGGTGACAATCAGCCCCAGCATTTT.

This clonotype appeared many times. This rearrangement joins TRBV25-1 to TRBJ2-6; D is perhaps TRBD1 (6 bases). From germline, CDR1 is MGHDK and CDR2 SYGVNS. V shed 6 bases and J shed 2 bases, with 14 bases lying between them. This CDR3 contains 16 residues. The CDR3 coding sequence is TGTGCCAGCAGGGCCGACCCAGGGGCTGGGGCCAACGTCCTGACTTTC. It encodes CASRADPGAGANVLTF. The full variable domain, rest sourced from reference TRBV25-1 and TRBJ2-6, is EADIYQTPRYLVIGTGKKITLECSQTMGHDKMYWYQQDPGMELHLIHYSYGVNSTEKGDLSSESTVSRIRTEHFPLTLESARPSHTSQYLCASRADPGAGANVLTFGAGSRLTVL.

Concerning this clonotype: Given the absence of the conserved phenylalanine or tryptophan at the CDR3 end, a read error is likely. The chain recombines TRBV12-3 or TRBV12-4 with TRBJ1-4; TRBD1 matches 8 bases. V was clipped by 2 bases and J by 8 bases; unmatched bases: 4. This CDR3 has 14 amino acids. CDR3 protein: CASSLRQGNEKLFS. CDR3 bases: TGTGCCAGCAGTTTACGACAGGGGAACGAAAAACTGTTTTCT.